The clone carrying this TCR beta chain was counted a single time. Germline V gene data show CDR1 as KGHSH and CDR2 as LQKENI. Trimming took off 2 bases at V and 3 bases at J, with 16 bases between the two ends. This CDR3 region has 17 residues. These data come from a study of PD-L1 blockade in urothelial cancer. Sequenced by immunoSEQ multiplex PCR; TCRdb stores in-frame clones only, minus some. The sample lists tens of thousands of clones, 80% to 90% occurring once. The clonotype was recovered from a man between 60 and 70 years old with urothelial cancer. The chain recombines TRBV18 with TRBJ2-2, with D possibly matching TRBD2 (7 bases). This specimen consisted of PBMCs, obtained around atezolizumab (anti-PD-L1) treatment. For the CDR3, the DNA is TGTGCCAGCTCACCATGGGAGAAGGGGGGGGACACCGGGGAGCTGTTTTTT. Encoded protein: CASSPWEKGGDTGELFF.